Listed here are 23 T cell receptor beta chains from one sample, sequenced in a study of beta chain features in type 1 diabetes. Expressed TCRB transcripts got sequenced, as all isolated RNA was reverse transcribed. Assay: immunoSEQ multiplex PCR; the TCRdb copy retains only in-frame clones and omits some. The data contain more than 150,000 clones, roughly 10% of them singletons. Study-wide points: Shortening that was moderate but significant affected the TCRB CDR3s of Type 1 diabetes patients in all four CD4+ subsets.

The antigens of these receptors remain unknown. The sample consisted of central memory CD4+ T cells from blood. These receptor sequences come from a woman under 40 with type 1 diabetes.

Regarding this clone: Distinct nucleotide sequences in the sample also encode this CDR3. V and J are TRBV5-1 and TRBJ2-1; 7 bases match TRBD1. The CDR3 has 15 amino acids. The V segment lost 0 bases and the J segment 2 bases; nucleotides outside the gene matches: 2. The V gene's germline CDR1 is SGHRS and CDR2 YFSETQ. The DNA for the CDR3 is TGCGCCAGCAGCTTGGGGCAGGGGGCCTACAATGAGCAGTTCTTC. Protein: CASSLGQGAYNEQFF. The variable domain in full, completed from reference TRBV5-1 and TRBJ2-1, reads KAGVTQTPRYLIKTRGQQVTLSCSPISGHRSVSWYQQTPGQGLQFLFEYFSETQRNKGNFPGRFSGRQFSNSRSEMNVSTLELGDSALYLCASSLGQGAYNEQFFGPGTRLTVL.

This clone turned up a few times. The chain joins TRBV28 to TRBJ2-7; maybe TRBD1 (6 bases). V was trimmed by 4 bases and J by 5 bases, leaving 9 bases between them. The length of the CDR3 is 12 residues. Germline loops: CDR1 MDHEN, CDR2 SYDVKM. As DNA, the CDR3 is TGTGCCAGCAGTTCACAGGGAAACGAGCAGTACTTC. This encodes CASSSQGNEQYF.

This clone was counted only a few times. The rearrangement joins TRBV5-1 to TRBJ2-5; unclear D gene. V was pared by 4 bases and J by 1 base, with 11 bases between. CDR3 size: 14 residues. Germline assignment: CDR1 SGHRS and CDR2 YFSETQ. The CDR3 sequence: CASSPQNLQETQYF. CDR3 bases: TGCGCCAGCAGCCCCCAGAATCTCCAAGAGACCCAGTACTTC. Variable domain in full (rest from reference TRBV5-1 and TRBJ2-5): KAGVTQTPRYLIKTRGQQVTLSCSPISGHRSVSWYQQTPGQGLQFLFEYFSETQRNKGNFPGRFSGRQFSNSRSEMNVSTLELGDSALYLCASSPQNLQETQYFGPGTRLLVL.

This clone was recorded a few times. This chain joins TRBV19 and TRBJ1-5; D gene uncertain. V was trimmed by 3 bases and J by 6 bases, leaving 9 bases between them. From germline, CDR1 is LNHDA and CDR2 SQIVND (reference sequence). CDR3 length: 13 residues. The CDR3 bases are TGTGCCAGTAGTATCCTGGGGAGTCAGCCCCAGCATTTT. It translates to CASSILGSQPQHF.

As concerns this clone: Germline and junction disagree at one end, which may indicate a read error. This chain connects TRBV12-5 to TRBJ2-1; unclear D gene. The CDR3 sequence is 13 residues long. The germline V gene encodes CDR1 LGHNT and CDR2 FRNRAP. As DNA, the CDR3 is TGTGCTAGTGGTTTGTCCGGTTACAGTGAGCAGTTCTTC. Translated: CASGLSGYSEQFF.

This clone was seen a handful of times. The CDR3 spells CASKLGQSVYGYTF. The CDR3 DNA reads as TGCGCCAGCAAGTTGGGACAGTCCGTGTATGGCTACACCTTC. V and J are TRBV4-1 and TRBJ1-2; 7 bases are a match to TRBD1. This CDR3 is 14 amino acids long. V was clipped by 7 bases and J by 5 bases; unmatched bases: 10. CDR1 MGHRA and CDR2 YSYEKL come from the germline V gene.

The genes are TRBV4-2 and TRBJ2-1; 14 positions agree with TRBD2. Germline V gene lookup returns CDR1 LGHNA and CDR2 YNFKEQ. The V segment lost 2 bases and the J segment 4 bases; nucleotides outside the gene matches: 7. The CDR3 is made up of 18 amino acids. In DNA, the CDR3 is TGTGCCAGCAGCCAAAGTACCGGGACTAGCGGGAGATACAATGAGCAGTTCTTC. Its translation is CASSQSTGTSGRYNEQFF.

The chain carries TRBV28 and TRBJ1-4, with D unclear. Germline V gene sequence: CDR1 MDHEN, CDR2 SYDVKM. This CDR3 comprises 16 residues. Deletions cut 1 base from V and 2 bases from J, with 11 bases between. CDR3 sequence: CASSLSGAATNEKLFF. CDR3 sequence (DNA): TGTGCCAGCAGTTTATCCGGCGCGGCGACTAATGAAAAACTGTTTTTT.

This clone was counted a few times. The sample has other DNA sequences that encode this CDR3 too. The chain uses TRBV7-9 and TRBJ2-1; 9 positions match TRBD2. CDR3 length: 16 amino acids. Looked up from germline, CDR1 is SEHNR and CDR2 is FQNEAQ (reference sequence). V trimming: 0 bases; J trimming: 0 bases; junction bases outside the gene matches: 0. This CDR3 is CASSLALAGSYNEQFF. The CDR3, as DNA: TGTGCCAGCAGCTTAGCACTAGCGGGCTCCTACAATGAGCAGTTCTTC.

This clone was counted only a few times. This chain links TRBV15 with TRBJ2-7; 10 nucleotides match TRBD1. CDR1 is LNHNV and CDR2 is YYDKDF in the germline V gene (reference sequence). The CDR3 is 15 residues long. V shed 0 bases and J 3 bases; nucleotides not matched to a gene: 2. CDR3 residues: CATSRDGTGDYEQYF. In nucleotides, the CDR3 is TGTGCCACCAGCAGAGACGGGACAGGGGACTACGAGCAGTACTTC.

V gene TRBV5-4 combines with J gene TRBJ1-5; D ambiguous. Germline loops: CDR1 SGHNT, CDR2 YYREEE (reference sequence). CDR3 length: 12 amino acids. Trimming took off 5 bases at V and 4 bases at J, with 7 bases between the two ends. CDR3 loop: CASRRKNQPQHF. The CDR3 nucleotides are TGTGCCAGCAGGAGAAAAAATCAGCCCCAGCATTTT.

The rearrangement uses TRBV30 and TRBJ1-1; 10 bases fit TRBD1. The V gene end was trimmed by 7 bases and the J gene end by 11 bases; junction bases not matched to a gene: 10. The CDR3 runs 12 residues. Per germline, CDR1 GTSNPN and CDR2 SVGIG (reference sequence). The CDR3 DNA sequence: TGTGCCTCCAGGGGGACAGGGGCTGCCGCTTTCTTT. Protein: CASRGTGAAAFF.

The chain is built from TRBV6-5 and TRBJ2-1; TRBD2 aligns across 7 bases. CDR1 is MNHEY and CDR2 is SVGAGI in the germline V gene. CDR3 length equals 14 residues. The J segment lost 8 bases and the V segment lost 5 bases, leaving 9 bases of the junction unmatched. Here the CDR3 DNA reads TGTGCCAGCAGTCCACTAGCGCAGGACGATGAGCAGTTCTTC. Its translation is CASSPLAQDDEQFF.

This chain links TRBV9 with TRBJ2-1; 8 bases match TRBD2. The junction had 1 base not matched to a gene; V was cut back by 2 bases and J by 3 bases. There are 14 residues in the CDR3. Germline V lookup: CDR1 SGDLS, CDR2 YYNGEE. The CDR3 DNA reads as TGTGCCAGCAGCGTCACTAGCGGCTACAATGAGCAGTTCTTC. Translating gives CASSVTSGYNEQFF.

This clone was detected only a few times. The chain is built from TRBV4-2 and TRBJ2-2, with D possibly TRBD1 on 5 matching bases. Germline-derived CDR1 and CDR2 are LGHNA and YNFKEQ. The CDR3 has 17 residues. The V end was cut by 0 bases, the J end by 3 bases, with 14 bases between. CDR3 region: CASSQDPARDDTGELFF. The CDR3 DNA is TGTGCCAGCAGCCAAGACCCCGCCAGGGATGACACCGGGGAGCTGTTTTTT.

This clone was seen more than once but under ten times. The chain joins TRBV29-1 to TRBJ2-5; tentatively, D is TRBD1 (5 bases). This CDR3 region has 15 residues. V dropped 2 bases and J dropped 5 bases, with 18 bases sitting between them. Per germline, CDR1 SQVTM and CDR2 ANQGSEA. The DNA of the CDR3 is TGCAGCGTTGAATTACCGACGCAGGGCGGTGAGACCCAGTACTTC. This translates into CSVELPTQGGETQYF. Filled out from reference TRBV29-1 and TRBJ2-5, the complete variable domain reads SAVISQKPSRDICQRGTSLTIQCQVDSQVTMMFWYRQQPGQSLTLIATANQGSEATYESGFVIDKFPISRPNLTFSTLTVSNMSPEDSSIYLCSVELPTQGGETQYFGPGTRLLVL.

This clone occurred a few times. The gene calls are TRBV18 and TRBJ1-1; tentative D call: TRBD1 (5 bases). V dropped 4 bases and J dropped 4 bases, with 10 bases sitting between them. CDR3 length: 13 amino acids. Per the germline V gene, CDR1 is KGHSH and CDR2 is LQKENI. This CDR3 is CASSQGKGTEAFF. The CDR3, as DNA: TGTGCCAGCTCACAGGGGAAGGGCACTGAAGCTTTCTTT.

The J gene is TRBJ2-1, the V gene TRBV4-1; D perhaps matches TRBD1 (6 bases). Trimming removed 0 bases from V and 0 bases from J, with 12 bases in between. Germline CDR1 MGHRA, CDR2 YSYEKL. The CDR3 consists of 17 residues. The CDR3 sequence: CASSQDPTGSSYNEQFF. In DNA, the CDR3 is TGCGCCAGCAGCCAAGATCCAACAGGGAGCTCCTACAATGAGCAGTTCTTC.

This clone appeared a few times. The rearrangement links TRBV28 to TRBJ1-4, with D possibly matching TRBD1 (6 bases). The germline V gene has CDR1 MDHEN and CDR2 SYDVKM. Trimming left V 7 bases short and J 8 bases short, with 17 bases between. This CDR3 is built from 14 residues. The CDR3 loop is CASTQDRSMEKLFF. CDR3 DNA sequence: TGTGCCAGCACCCAGGACAGAAGTATGGAAAAACTGTTTTTT. Complete variable domain (other parts from reference TRBV28 and TRBJ1-4): DVKVTQSSRYLVKRTGEKVFLECVQDMDHENMFWYRQDPGLGLRLIYFSYDVKMKEKGDIPEGYSVSREKKERFSLILESASTNQTSMYLCASTQDRSMEKLFFGSGTQLSVL.

This clone was seen more than once but under ten times. V and J are TRBV5-1 and TRBJ2-7, with 13 bases that match TRBD2. Germline loops: CDR1 SGHRS, CDR2 YFSETQ. CDR3 length: 16 amino acids. The junction had 9 bases not matched to a gene; V was cut back by 3 bases and J by 6 bases. This CDR3 is CASSSGLAGAASEQYF. CDR3 DNA sequence: TGCGCCAGCAGCTCAGGACTAGCGGGAGCTGCGAGCGAGCAGTACTTC.

Here the CDR3 reads CSASDLREQFF. CDR3 coding DNA: TGCAGTGCTAGCGATCTGAGGGAGCAGTTCTTC. The V and J genes are TRBV20-1 and TRBJ2-1; D is undetermined. Trimming took 3 bases from V and 10 from J, leaving 10 bases between them. CDR1 is DFQATT and CDR2 is SNEGSKA in the germline V gene (reference sequence). The CDR3 has 11 residues.

The gene calls are TRBV7-9 and TRBJ2-3; D gene uncertain. V lost 4 bases, J lost 0 bases, and 8 bases lay in between. This CDR3 region has 14 residues. CDR1 is SEHNR and CDR2 is FQNEAQ in the germline V gene (reference sequence). The CDR3 nucleotides are TGTGCCAGCAGCTCCACAGTAAGCACAGATACGCAGTATTTT. Protein product: CASSSTVSTDTQYF.

This chain joins TRBV11-3 and TRBJ2-3; no definite D call. V was clipped by 0 bases and J by 6 bases, with 4 bases between them. CDR1 and CDR2 (germline): SGHNT, YENEEA. The CDR3 extends over 12 amino acids. The CDR3 nucleotides read TGTGCCAGCAGCTTAGAGACTGATACGCAGTATTTT. Translated, it gives CASSLETDTQYF.